This TCR beta chain is from a study of T cell changes during pregnancy in multiple sclerosis. The protocol was immunoSEQ multiplex PCR, while the TCRdb copy is restricted to in-frame clones and leaves out a portion. The sample has approximately 30,000 clones; around 86% are singletons. This CDR3 region has 13 residues. After removal of 9 bases from V and 9 bases from J, the junction contained 6 bases not matched to a gene. Per germline, CDR1 SGHTA and CDR2 FQGTGA. The source of this sequence is a female donor in good health, enrolled as a control in a pregnancy study. The sequences come from CD4+ T cells from peripheral blood mononuclear cells, collected in the first trimester of pregnancy. V is TRBV7-3 and J is TRBJ2-1; 12 positions agree with TRBD2. The CDR3, as DNA: TGTGCCAGTGCCGGGACTAGCGGGTTTGAGCAGTTCTTC. It codes for CASAGTSGFEQFF.